Below, one TCR beta chain is given with its context. Its antigen remains unknown. Treatment was busulfan-fludarabine conditioning, a marrow graft, and cyclophosphamide on days +3 and +4. Sequencing used immunoSEQ multiplex PCR; TCRdb keeps in-frame clones, though not all of them. The data show about 43,000 clones, about 90% seen once. CDR1 is SGHRS and CDR2 is YFSETQ in the germline V gene. The length of the CDR3 is 16 residues. After removal of 3 bases from V and 1 base from J, the junction contained 3 bases not matched to a gene. These data come from a study of T cells after posttransplantation cyclophosphamide. Study-wide results and caveats: After PTCy, TRB diversity resembled that of CNI/methotrexate controls. Later post-transplant blood repertoires were often dominated by donor CD8+ memory clones.

The source was PBMCs, collected roughly 59 days after allogeneic stem cell transplant with posttransplant cyclophosphamide. This receptor was taken from a male patient aged 55 to 70 who received an allogeneic stem cell transplant from a related donor and was CMV-positive. Some T cells may be the graft donor's. V gene TRBV5-1 combines with J gene TRBJ2-5, with 13 bases fitting TRBD2. CDR3 bases: TGCGCCAGCAGCTCGGGGACTAGCGGGGCCCAAGAGACCCAGTACTTC. Protein: CASSSGTSGAQETQYF.